The sequence of this TCR beta chain was determined in a study of early T cells in non-severe SARS-CoV-2 infection. cDNA molecules, individually, were tagged with unique molecular identifiers. TCRdb re-called the 5' RACE reads with MiXCR, one entry per CDR3 protein. The sample holds 98,000 or so distinct CDR3 sequences, roughly 12% seen once. The CDR3 spans 15 residues. The V gene end was trimmed by 6 bases and the J gene end by 3 bases; junction bases not matched to a gene: 10. CDR1 MNHNS and CDR2 SASEGT come from the germline V gene. This clonotype was recorded at least ten times. The specimen comprised whole blood, sampled at baseline. The receptor's source is an adult who was a healthcare worker with PCR-confirmed SARS-CoV-2 infection or an uninfected control (not recorded which). V usage is TRBV6-1 and J usage is TRBJ2-7, with 8 bases that match TRBD1. The CDR3 loop reads CASSRQGTLNYEQYF. DNA of the CDR3: TGTGCCAGCAGCAGACAGGGGACCCTAAACTACGAGCAGTACTTC.